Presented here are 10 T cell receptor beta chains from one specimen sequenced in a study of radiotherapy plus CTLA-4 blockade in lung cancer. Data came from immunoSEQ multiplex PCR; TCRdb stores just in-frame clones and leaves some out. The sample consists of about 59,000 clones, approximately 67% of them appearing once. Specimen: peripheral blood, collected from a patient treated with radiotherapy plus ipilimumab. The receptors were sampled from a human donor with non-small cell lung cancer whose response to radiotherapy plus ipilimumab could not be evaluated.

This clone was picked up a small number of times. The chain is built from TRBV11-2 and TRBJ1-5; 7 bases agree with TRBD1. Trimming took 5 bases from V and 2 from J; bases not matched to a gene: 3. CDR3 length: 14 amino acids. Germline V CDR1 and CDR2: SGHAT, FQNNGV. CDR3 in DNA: TGTGCCAGCAGCCGACAGGGAGGCAATCAGCCCCAGCATTTT. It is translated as CASSRQGGNQPQHF.

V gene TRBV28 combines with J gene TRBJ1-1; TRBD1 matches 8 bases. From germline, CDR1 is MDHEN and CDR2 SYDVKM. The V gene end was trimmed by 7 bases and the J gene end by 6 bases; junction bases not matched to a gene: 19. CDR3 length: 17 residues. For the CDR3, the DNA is TGTGCCAGCACTCACGGGGCCCGCAGGGGGCTGGGCGCTGAAGCTTTCTTT. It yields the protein CASTHGARRGLGAEAFF.

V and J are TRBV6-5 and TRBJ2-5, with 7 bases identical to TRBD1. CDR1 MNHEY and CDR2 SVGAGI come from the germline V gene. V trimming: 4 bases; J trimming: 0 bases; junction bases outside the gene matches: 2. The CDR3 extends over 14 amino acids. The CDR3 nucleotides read TGTGCCAGCAGTTTTGACAGGGACCAAGAGACCCAGTACTTC. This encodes CASSFDRDQETQYF.

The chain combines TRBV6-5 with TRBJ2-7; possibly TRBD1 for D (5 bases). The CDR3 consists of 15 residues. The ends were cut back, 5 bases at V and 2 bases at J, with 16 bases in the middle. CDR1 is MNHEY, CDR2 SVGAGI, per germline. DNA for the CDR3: TGTGCCAGCAGTCTAGGACAAATGCCTACCTACGAGCAGTACTTC. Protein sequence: CASSLGQMPTYEQYF.

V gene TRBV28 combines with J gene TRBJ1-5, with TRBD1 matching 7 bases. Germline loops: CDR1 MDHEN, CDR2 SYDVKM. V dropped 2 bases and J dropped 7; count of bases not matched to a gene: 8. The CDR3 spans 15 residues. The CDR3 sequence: CASSLGTGEWQPQHF. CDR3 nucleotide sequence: TGTGCCAGCAGTTTAGGAACAGGGGAGTGGCAGCCCCAGCATTTT.

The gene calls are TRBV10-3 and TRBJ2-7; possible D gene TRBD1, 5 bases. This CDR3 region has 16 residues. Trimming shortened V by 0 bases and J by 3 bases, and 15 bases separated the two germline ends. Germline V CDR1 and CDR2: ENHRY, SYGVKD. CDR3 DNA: TGTGCCATCAGTGAGTCGGCGGCAGGGTTAGGCTACGAGCAGTACTTC. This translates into CAISESAAGLGYEQYF.

CDR3 bases: TGTGCCAGCGAAATACGGGGGACTCTTGATACGCAGTATTTT. Amino acids: CASEIRGTLDTQYF. The chain uses TRBV13 and TRBJ2-3, with D possibly TRBD2 on 6 matching bases. CDR1 PRHDT and CDR2 FYEKMQ come from the germline V gene (reference sequence). V gave up 8 bases and J gave up 6 bases, with 18 bases separating them. The CDR3 is 14 amino acids. Looking up the rest from reference TRBV13 and TRBJ2-3 gives the full variable domain: AAGVIQSPRHLIKEKRETATLKCYPIPRHDTVYWYQQGPGQDPQFLISFYEKMQSDKGSIPDRFSAQQFSDYHSELNMSSLELGDSALYFCASEIRGTLDTQYFGPGTRLTVL.

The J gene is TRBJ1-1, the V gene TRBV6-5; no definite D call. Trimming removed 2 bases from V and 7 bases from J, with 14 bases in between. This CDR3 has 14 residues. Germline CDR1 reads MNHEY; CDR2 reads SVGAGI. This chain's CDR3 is CASSYTGVVSEAFF. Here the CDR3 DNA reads TGTGCCAGCAGTTACACGGGTGTGGTGAGTGAAGCTTTCTTT.

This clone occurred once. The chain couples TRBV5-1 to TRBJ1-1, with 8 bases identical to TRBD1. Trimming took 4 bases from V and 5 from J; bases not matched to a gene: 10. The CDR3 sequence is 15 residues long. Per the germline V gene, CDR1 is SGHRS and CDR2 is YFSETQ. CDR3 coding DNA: TGCGCCAGCAGCATTTCCGGACAGGGACAGACTGAAGCTTTCTTT. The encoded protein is CASSISGQGQTEAFF.

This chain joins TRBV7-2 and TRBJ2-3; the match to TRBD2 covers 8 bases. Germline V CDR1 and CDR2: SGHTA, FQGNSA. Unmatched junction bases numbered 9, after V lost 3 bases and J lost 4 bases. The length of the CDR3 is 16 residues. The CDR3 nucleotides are TGTGCCAGCAGCTTCGCCGGGACTAGGGGCTCAGATACGCAGTATTTT. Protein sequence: CASSFAGTRGSDTQYF.